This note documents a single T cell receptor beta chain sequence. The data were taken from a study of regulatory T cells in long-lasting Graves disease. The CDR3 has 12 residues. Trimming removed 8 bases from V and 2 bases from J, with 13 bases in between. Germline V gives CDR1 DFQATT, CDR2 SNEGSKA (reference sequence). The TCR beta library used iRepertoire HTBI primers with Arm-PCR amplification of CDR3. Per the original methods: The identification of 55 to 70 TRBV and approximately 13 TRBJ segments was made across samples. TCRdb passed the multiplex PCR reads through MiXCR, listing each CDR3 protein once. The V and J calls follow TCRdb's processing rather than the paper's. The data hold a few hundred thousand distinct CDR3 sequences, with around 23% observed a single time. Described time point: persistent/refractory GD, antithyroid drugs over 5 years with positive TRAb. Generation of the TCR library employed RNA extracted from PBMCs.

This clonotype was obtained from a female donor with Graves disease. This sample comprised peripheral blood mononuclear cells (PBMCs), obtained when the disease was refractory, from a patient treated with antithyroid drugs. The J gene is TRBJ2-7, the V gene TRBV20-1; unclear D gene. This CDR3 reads CSINTAAYEQYF. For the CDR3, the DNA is TGCAGTATAAACACAGCAGCCTACGAGCAGTACTTC.